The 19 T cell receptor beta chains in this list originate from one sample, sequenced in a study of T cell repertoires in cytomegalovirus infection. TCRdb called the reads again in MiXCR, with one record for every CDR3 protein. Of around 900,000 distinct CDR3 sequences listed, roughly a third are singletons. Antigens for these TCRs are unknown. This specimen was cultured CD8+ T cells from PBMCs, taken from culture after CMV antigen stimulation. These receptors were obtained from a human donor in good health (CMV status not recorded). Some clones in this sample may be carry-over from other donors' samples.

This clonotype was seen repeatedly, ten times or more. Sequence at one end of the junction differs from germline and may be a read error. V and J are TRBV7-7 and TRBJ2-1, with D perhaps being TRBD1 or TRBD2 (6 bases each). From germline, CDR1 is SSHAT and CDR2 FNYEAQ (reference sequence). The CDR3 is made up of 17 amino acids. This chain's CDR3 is CASSARVGGGSYNEQFF. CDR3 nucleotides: TGTGCTAGCAGCGCCCGGGTCGGGGGCGGGTCCTACAATGAGCAGTTCTTC.

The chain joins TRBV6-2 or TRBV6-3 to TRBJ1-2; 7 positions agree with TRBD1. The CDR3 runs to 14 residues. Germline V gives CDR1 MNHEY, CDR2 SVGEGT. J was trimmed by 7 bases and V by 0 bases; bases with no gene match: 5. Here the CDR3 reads CASSYSSGGTGYTF. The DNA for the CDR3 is TGTGCCAGCAGTTACTCTTCAGGGGGAACTGGCTACACCTTC.

CDR3 in amino acids: CASSLARGTYNEQFF. In DNA form, the CDR3 reads TGTGCCAGCAGCTTAGCCAGGGGCACCTACAATGAGCAGTTCTTC. This chain uses TRBV11-2 with TRBJ2-1, with a weak D call TRBD1 (6 bases). The CDR3 is 15 residues long. Germline V gene sequence: CDR1 SGHAT, CDR2 FQNNGV. V was shortened by 1 base and J by 2 bases, with 9 bases between the two germline ends.

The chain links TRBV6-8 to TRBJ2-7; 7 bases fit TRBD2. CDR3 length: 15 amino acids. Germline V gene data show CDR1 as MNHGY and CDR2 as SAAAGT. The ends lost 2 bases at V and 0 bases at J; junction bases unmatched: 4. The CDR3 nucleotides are TGTGCCAGCAGTTACAGGTCTAGCGGCTCCTACGAGCAGTACGTC. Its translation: CASSYRSSGSYEQYV.

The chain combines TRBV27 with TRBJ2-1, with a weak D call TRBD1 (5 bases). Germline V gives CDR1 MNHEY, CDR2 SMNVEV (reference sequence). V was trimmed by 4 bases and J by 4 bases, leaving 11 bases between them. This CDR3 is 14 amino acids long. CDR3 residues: CASSYQGGYNEQFF. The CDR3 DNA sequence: TGTGCCAGCAGTTATCAGGGTGGGTACAATGAGCAGTTCTTC.

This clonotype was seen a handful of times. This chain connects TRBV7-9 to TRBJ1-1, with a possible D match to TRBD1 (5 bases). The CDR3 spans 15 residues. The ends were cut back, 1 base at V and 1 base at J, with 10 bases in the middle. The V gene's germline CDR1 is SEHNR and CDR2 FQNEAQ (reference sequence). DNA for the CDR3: TGTGCCAGCAGCTTAGACCCAGGGCGGAACACTGAAGCTTTCTTT. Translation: CASSLDPGRNTEAFF.

In nucleotides, the CDR3 is TGTGCCACCACCAAGGGGCCTGCCACCTACGAGCAGTACTTC. Its protein product is CATTKGPATYEQYF. The V and J genes are TRBV6-1 and TRBJ2-7, with D perhaps TRBD1 (5 bases). The CDR3 runs to 14 residues. Per germline, CDR1 MNHNS and CDR2 SASEGT. Trimming cost V 10 bases and J 2 bases, with 18 bases left between them.

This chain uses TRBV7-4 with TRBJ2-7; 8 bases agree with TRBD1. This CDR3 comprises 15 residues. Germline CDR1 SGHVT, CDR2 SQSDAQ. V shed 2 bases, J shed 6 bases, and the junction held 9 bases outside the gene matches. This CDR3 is CASSLLGQDLAEQYF. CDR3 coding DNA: TGTGCCAGCAGCTTATTGGGACAGGATCTGGCCGAGCAGTACTTC.

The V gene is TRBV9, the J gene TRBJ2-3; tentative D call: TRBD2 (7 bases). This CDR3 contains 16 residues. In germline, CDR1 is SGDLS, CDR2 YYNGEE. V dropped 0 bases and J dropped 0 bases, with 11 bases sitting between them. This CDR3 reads CASSVGGGPSTDTQYF. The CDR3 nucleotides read TGTGCCAGCAGCGTAGGGGGGGGGCCTAGCACAGATACGCAGTATTTT.

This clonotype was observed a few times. The CDR3 coding sequence is TGCGCCAGCAGCCAAGGGCGGGGTGGACCCCTCCACTTT. It yields the protein CASSQGRGGPLHF. This sequence joins TRBV4-1 and TRBJ1-6; no firm D call. Trimming took 1 base from V and 12 from J, leaving 10 bases between them. CDR3 length: 13 residues. Germline loops: CDR1 MGHRA, CDR2 YSYEKL.

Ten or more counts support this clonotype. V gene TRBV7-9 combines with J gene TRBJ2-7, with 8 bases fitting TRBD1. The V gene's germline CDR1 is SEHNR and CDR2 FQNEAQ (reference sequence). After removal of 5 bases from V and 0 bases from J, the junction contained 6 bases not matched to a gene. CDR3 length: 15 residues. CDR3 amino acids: CASSPGQATSYEQYF. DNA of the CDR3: TGTGCCAGCAGCCCGGGACAGGCTACCTCCTACGAGCAGTACTTC.

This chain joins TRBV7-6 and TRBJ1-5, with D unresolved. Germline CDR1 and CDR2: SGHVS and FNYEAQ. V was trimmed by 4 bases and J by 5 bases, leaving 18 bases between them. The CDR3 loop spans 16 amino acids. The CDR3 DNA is TGTGCCAGCAGCTCCTCCGGTGGGAGAAGCGATCAGCCCCAGCATTTT. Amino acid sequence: CASSSSGGRSDQPQHF.

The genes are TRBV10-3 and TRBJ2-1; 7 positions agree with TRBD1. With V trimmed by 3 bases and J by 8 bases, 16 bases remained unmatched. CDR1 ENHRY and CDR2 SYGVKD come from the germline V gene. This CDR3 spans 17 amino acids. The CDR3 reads CAISDWDSGQGRDEQFF. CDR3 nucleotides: TGTGCCATCAGTGATTGGGACAGCGGTCAAGGGAGAGATGAGCAGTTCTTC.

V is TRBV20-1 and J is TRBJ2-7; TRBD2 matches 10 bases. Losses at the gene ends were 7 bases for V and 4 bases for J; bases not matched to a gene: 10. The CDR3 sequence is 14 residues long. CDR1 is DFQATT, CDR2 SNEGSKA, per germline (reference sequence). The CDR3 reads CSVWALAGDYEQYF. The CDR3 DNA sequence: TGCAGTGTATGGGCCCTAGCGGGGGATTACGAGCAGTACTTC.

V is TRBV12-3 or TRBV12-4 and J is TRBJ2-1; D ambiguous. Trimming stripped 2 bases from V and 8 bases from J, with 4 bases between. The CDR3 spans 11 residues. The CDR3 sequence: CASSLIYEQFF. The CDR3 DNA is TGTGCCAGCAGTTTAATCTATGAGCAGTTCTTC.

CDR3 amino acids: CASTSGQGTNTEAFF. CDR3 DNA sequence: TGTGCCAGCACCTCAGGACAGGGGACGAACACTGAAGCTTTCTTT. The chain carries TRBV6-4 and TRBJ1-1; TRBD1 aligns across 9 bases. After removal of 7 bases from V and 1 base from J, the junction contained 7 bases not matched to a gene. This CDR3 comprises 15 residues. CDR1 and CDR2 from the germline V gene are MRHNA and SNTAGT.

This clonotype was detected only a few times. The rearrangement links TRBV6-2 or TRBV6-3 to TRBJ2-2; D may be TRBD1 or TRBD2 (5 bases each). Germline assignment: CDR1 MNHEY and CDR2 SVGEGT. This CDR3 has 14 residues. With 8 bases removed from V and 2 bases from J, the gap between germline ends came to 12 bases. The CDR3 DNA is TGTGCCAGCTCGGCCAGGGACAACACCGGGGAGCTGTTTTTT. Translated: CASSARDNTGELFF.

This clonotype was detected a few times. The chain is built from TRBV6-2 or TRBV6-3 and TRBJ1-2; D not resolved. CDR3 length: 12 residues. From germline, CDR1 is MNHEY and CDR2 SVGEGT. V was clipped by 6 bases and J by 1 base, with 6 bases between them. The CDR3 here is CASSPINYGYTF. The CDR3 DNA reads TGTGCCAGCAGCCCAATTAACTATGGCTACACCTTC.

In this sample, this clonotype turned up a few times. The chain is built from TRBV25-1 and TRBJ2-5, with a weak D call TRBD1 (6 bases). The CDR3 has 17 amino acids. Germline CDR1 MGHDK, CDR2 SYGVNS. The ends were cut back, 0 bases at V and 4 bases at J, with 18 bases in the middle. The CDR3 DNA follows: TGTGCCAGCAGTGAATATTTTGACCCAGGGGAAGGAGAGACCCAGTACTTC. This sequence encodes CASSEYFDPGEGETQYF. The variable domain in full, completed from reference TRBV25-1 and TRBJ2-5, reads EADIYQTPRYLVIGTGKKITLECSQTMGHDKMYWYQQDPGMELHLIHYSYGVNSTEKGDLSSESTVSRIRTEHFPLTLESARPSHTSQYLCASSEYFDPGEGETQYFGPGTRLLVL.